This T cell receptor (beta chain) derives from a study of regulatory T cells in long-lasting Graves disease. This CDR3 is 18 amino acids long. V gave up 6 bases and J gave up 4 bases; unmatched junction bases: 19. CDR1 is ENHRY and CDR2 is SYGVKD in the germline V gene. Documented time point: persistent/refractory GD, antithyroid drugs over 5 years with positive TRAb. Extracted PBMC RNA gave rise to the TCR library. The EDTA tubes were filled with around 9.2 milliliters of drawn peripheral blood. Study conclusions and caveats: The researchers studied only peripheral blood, not thyroid tissue.

This clonotype was picked up a small number of times. Its specificity is unknown. Both iRepertoire HTBI primers and Arm-PCR of CDR3 regions were used to build the TCR beta libraries. One entry per CDR3 protein results from TCRdb running MiXCR on the multiplex PCR reads. Among a few hundred thousand distinct CDR3 sequences, roughly a quarter were seen once, and the ten largest hold roughly 30%. Sequencing used peripheral blood mononuclear cells (PBMCs), obtained when the disease was refractory, from a patient treated with antithyroid drugs. The chain is built from TRBV10-3 and TRBJ2-7; 9 nucleotides match TRBD2. The TCR comes from a female donor with Graves disease. The CDR3 DNA reads TGTGCCATCAGATCTGATCCAGCGGGAGGACCTAGAAAATACGAGCAGTACTTC. This gives the protein CAIRSDPAGGPRKYEQYF.